What follows describes a single T cell receptor beta chain. Its antigen is not identified. CDR1 is MDHEN and CDR2 is SYDVKM in the germline V gene. With V trimmed by 7 bases and J by 2 bases, 1 base remained unmatched. The CDR3 covers 13 residues. CDR3-region Arm-PCR and iRepertoire HTBI primers produced the TCR beta libraries. MiXCR was run by TCRdb on the multiplex PCR reads, yielding one entry per CDR3 protein. The sample yields some 320,000 distinct CDR3 sequences, 18% seen once. Time point noted: newly diagnosed GD, antithyroid drugs for less than 3 months. TCR sequences were obtained from RNA taken from PBMCs. The data stem from a study of regulatory T cells in long-lasting Graves disease. Findings and caveats of the study: Persistent patients shared more public clonotypes (over 2,500) than new patients (about 1,000).

The material was peripheral blood mononuclear cells (PBMCs), obtained at new diagnosis, from a patient treated with antithyroid drugs. The sequence was collected from a female donor with Graves disease. V usage is TRBV28 and J usage is TRBJ1-2; TRBD1 aligns across 10 bases. CDR3 nucleotide sequence: TGTGCCAGCAAGGGACAGGGGAACTATGGCTACACCTTC. Its translation is CASKGQGNYGYTF.